This T cell receptor (beta chain) was sequenced in a study of human T cells and chemical hapten exposure. TCRdb independently ran MiXCR on the RACE reads; one entry per CDR3 protein. The table lists around 31,000 distinct CDR3 sequences, 7.4% of them singletons. This clonotype has more than one count but fewer than ten. The length of the CDR3 is 15 residues. Looked up from germline, CDR1 is SGHAT and CDR2 is FQNNGV. Unmatched junction bases numbered 7, after V lost 4 bases and J lost 7 bases. Time point in this sample: healthy volunteer bleed at 2 weeks. The authors' total RNA extraction used unfractionated whole blood.

Sequenced material: whole blood. The TCR sequence derives from a human donor in good health. Some clones in this sample may be carry-over from other donors' samples. V usage is TRBV11-2 and J usage is TRBJ2-1; 10 positions match TRBD1. CDR3 nucleotide sequence: TGTGCCAGCAGCTCCGGGACAGGGGCTGTGAATGAGCAGTTCTTC. Amino acid sequence: CASSSGTGAVNEQFF.